The entry below describes one TCR beta chain. Its antigen is not known. These data are taken from a study of CD8+ T cells in alopecia areata. Study results and caveats: Administration of tofacitinib significantly diminished scalp clonality and expanded CD8+ clones within the top 100. Under tofacitinib, numerous expanded lesional clonotypes remained detectable in scalp and blood.

The treatment: oral pan-JAK inhibitor, 5-10 mg twice daily. RNA was isolated and reverse transcribed to cDNA, the sequencing template. Sequenced by immunoSEQ multiplex PCR; TCRdb stores in-frame clones only, minus some. The profile shows around 200,000 clones, approximately 55% of them singletons. The CDR3 totals 14 residues. Germline V gives CDR1 SGHAT, CDR2 FQNNGV. This clonotype was sampled from a human donor with alopecia areata. The genes are TRBV11-2 and TRBJ2-1, with D perhaps TRBD1 (5 bases). Sequencing used CD8+ T cells sorted from blood, obtained at week 24, from a patient treated with tofacitinib. CDR3 nucleotides: TGTGCAAGTTCCCCTCAGGGTAAAGTCGATGAGCAGTTCTTC. Its translation is CASSPQGKVDEQFF. The variable domain in full, with the rest retrieved from reference TRBV11-2 and TRBJ2-1, is EAGVAQSPRYKIIEKRQSVAFWCNPISGHATLYWYQQILGQGPKLLIQFQNNGVVDDSQLPKDRFSAERLKGVDSTLKIQPAKLEDSAVYLCASSPQGKVDEQFFGPGTRLTVL.